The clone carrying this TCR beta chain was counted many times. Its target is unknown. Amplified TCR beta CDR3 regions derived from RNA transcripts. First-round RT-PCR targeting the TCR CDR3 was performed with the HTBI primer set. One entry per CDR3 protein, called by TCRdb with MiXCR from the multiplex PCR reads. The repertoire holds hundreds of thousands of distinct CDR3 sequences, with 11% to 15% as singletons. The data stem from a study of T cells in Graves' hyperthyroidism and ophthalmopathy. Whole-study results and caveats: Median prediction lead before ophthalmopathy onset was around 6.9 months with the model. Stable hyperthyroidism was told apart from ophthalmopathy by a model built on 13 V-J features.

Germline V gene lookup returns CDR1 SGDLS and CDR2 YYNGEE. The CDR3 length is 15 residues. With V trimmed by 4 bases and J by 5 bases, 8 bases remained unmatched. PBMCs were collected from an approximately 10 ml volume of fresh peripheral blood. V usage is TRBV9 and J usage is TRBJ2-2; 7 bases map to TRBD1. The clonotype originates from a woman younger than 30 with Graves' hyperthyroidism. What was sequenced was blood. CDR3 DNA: TGTGCCAGCAGCACCCGACAGGGTGGTACCGGGGAGCTGTTTTTT. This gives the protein CASSTRQGGTGELFF.